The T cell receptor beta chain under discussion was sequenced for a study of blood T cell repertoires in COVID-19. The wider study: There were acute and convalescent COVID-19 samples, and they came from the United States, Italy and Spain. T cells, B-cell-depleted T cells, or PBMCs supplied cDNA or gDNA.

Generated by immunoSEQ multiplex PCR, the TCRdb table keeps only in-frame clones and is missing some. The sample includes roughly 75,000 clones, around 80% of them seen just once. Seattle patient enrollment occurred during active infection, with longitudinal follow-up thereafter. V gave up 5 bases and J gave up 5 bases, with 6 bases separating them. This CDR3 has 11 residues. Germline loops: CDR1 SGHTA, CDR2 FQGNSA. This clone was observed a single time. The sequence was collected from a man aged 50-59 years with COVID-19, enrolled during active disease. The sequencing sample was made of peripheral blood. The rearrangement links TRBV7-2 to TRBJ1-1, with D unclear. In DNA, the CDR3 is TGTGCCAGCAGCCGGGTGACTGAAGCTTTCTTT. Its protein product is CASSRVTEAFF.